This TCR beta chain was profiled in a study of cytomegalovirus exposure and HLA in healthy donors. Study-wide results and limits: V- and J-gene trimming of TCR beta was linked (in a later analysis) to a missense DCLRE1C variant. When a later analysis was performed, an Asian-associated ancestry cluster reportedly had fewer N-insertions than the roughly 730-donor mean. DRB1 had the most TCR associations and HLA-C the fewest, a later analysis found, with rates varying by HLA locus.

This clone was picked up a small number of times. Its antigen is as yet unknown. The V gene lost 6 bases and the J gene lost 11 bases, with 23 bases spanning the gap. The V gene's germline CDR1 is SQVTM and CDR2 ANQGSEA. This CDR3 comprises 14 residues. Healthy bone marrow donors supplied every sample. PCR was performed using 60 Vbeta and 13 Jbeta primers. The data were produced by immunoSEQ multiplex PCR, yet TCRdb's version contains in-frame clones alone and is incomplete. The sample includes 150,000 to 200,000 clones, around 80% of them seen just once. The chain carries TRBV29-1 and TRBJ2-1, with D possibly matching TRBD1 (5 bases). The sequencing input was PBMCs. This receptor was identified in a woman in her thirties or forties in good health and CMV-seropositive. CDR3: CSVQKGDSLAKQFF. CDR3 DNA sequence: TGCAGCGTCCAGAAGGGCGACAGCTTGGCCAAGCAGTTCTTC.